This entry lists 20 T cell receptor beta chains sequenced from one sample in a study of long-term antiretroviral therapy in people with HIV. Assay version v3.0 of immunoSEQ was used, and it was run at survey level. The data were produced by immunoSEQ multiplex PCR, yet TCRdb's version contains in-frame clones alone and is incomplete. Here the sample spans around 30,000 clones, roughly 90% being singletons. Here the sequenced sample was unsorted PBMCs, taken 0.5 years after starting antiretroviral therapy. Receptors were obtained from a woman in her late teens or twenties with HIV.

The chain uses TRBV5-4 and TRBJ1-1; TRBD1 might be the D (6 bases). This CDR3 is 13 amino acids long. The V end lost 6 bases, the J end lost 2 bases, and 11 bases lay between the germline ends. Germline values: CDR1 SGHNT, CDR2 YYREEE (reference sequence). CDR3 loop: CASNPGQNTEAFF. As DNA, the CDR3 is TGTGCCAGCAACCCGGGACAAAACACTGAAGCTTTCTTT.

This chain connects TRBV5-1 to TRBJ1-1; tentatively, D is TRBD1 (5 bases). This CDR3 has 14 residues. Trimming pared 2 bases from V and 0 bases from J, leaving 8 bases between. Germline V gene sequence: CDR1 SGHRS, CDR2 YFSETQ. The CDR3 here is CASSFGTLNTEAFF. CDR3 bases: TGCGCCAGCAGCTTCGGGACCCTGAACACTGAAGCTTTCTTT.

The CDR3 protein is CATSRRGRQGDYTF. The CDR3 DNA reads TGTGCCACCAGCCGACGGGGGCGACAGGGAGACTACACCTTC. The V and J genes are TRBV15 and TRBJ1-2; TRBD1 matches 7 bases. V dropped 5 bases and J dropped 10; count of bases not matched to a gene: 13. The CDR3 has 14 residues. CDR1 and CDR2 from the germline V gene are LNHNV and YYDKDF (reference sequence).

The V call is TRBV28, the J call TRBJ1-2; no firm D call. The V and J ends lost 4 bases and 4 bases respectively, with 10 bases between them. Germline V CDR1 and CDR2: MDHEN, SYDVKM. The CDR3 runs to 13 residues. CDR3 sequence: CASSSGQVYGYTF. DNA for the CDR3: TGTGCCAGCAGTTCTGGGCAGGTCTATGGCTACACCTTC.

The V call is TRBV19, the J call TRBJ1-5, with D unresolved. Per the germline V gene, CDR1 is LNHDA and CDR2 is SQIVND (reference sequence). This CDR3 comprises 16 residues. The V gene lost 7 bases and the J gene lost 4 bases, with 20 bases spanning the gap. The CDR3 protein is CASTPPRAQRNQPQHF. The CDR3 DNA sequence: TGTGCCAGTACCCCGCCCCGGGCACAACGAAATCAGCCCCAGCATTTT.

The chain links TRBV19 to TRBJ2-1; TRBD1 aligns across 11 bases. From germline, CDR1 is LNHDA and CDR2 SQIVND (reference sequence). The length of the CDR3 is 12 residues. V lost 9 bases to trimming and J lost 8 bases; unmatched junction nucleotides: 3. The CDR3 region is CASRDRGYEQFF. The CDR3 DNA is TGTGCCAGCCGGGACAGGGGGTATGAGCAGTTCTTC.

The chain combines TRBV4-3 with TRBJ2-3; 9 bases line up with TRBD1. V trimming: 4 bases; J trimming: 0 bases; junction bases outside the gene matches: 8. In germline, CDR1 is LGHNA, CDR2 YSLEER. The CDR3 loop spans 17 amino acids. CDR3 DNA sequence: TGCGCCAGCAGCCTAGACTCGGGGACAGGGAGCACAGATACGCAGTATTTT. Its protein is CASSLDSGTGSTDTQYF.

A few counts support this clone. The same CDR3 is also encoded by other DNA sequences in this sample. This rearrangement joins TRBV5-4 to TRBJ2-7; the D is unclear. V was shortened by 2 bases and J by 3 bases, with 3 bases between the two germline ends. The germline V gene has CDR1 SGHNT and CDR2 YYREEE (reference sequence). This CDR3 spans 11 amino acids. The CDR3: CASSFGYEQYF. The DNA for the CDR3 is TGTGCCAGCAGCTTCGGCTACGAGCAGTACTTC.

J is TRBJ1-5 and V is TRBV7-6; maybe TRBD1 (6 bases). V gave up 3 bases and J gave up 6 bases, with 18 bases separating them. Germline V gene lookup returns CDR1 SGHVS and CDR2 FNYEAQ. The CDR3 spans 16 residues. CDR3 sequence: CASSFAEGGRSQPQHF. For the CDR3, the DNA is TGTGCCAGCAGCTTCGCAGAGGGGGGCCGTAGTCAGCCCCAGCATTTT.

CDR3 nucleotides: TGTGCCAGCAGCCCGAGACAGGGGGCGGCGAATTCACCCCTCCACTTT. It codes for CASSPRQGAANSPLHF. The chain has TRBV7-2 and TRBJ1-6, with 10 bases lining up with TRBD1. This CDR3 spans 16 amino acids. Germline CDR1 reads SGHTA; CDR2 reads FQGNSA. J gave up 7 bases and V 5 bases, and 8 bases lay outside the gene matches.

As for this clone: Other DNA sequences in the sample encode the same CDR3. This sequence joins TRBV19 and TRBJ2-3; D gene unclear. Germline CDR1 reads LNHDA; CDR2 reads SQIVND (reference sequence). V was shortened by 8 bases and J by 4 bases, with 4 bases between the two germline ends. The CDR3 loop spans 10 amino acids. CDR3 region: CASEADTQYF. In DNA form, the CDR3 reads TGTGCCAGTGAAGCAGATACGCAGTATTTT.

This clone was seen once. Here the CDR3 DNA reads TGTGCCAGCAGCTTTTCCTTTAGCGGGAGAAAGGAGACCCAGTACTTC. This sequence encodes CASSFSFSGRKETQYF. The V gene is TRBV5-6, the J gene TRBJ2-5; 9 positions agree with TRBD2. The CDR3 extends over 16 amino acids. The germline CDR1 and CDR2 sequences are SGHDT and YYEEEE. Losses at the gene ends were 2 bases for V and 5 bases for J; bases not matched to a gene: 10.

The CDR3 sequence is CASRSIQGVGNTIYF. The DNA for the CDR3 is TGTGCCAGCAGATCCATACAGGGAGTAGGGAACACCATATATTTT. The rearrangement joins TRBV6-5 to TRBJ1-3, with a possible D match to TRBD1 (6 bases). There are 15 residues in the CDR3. Between the trimmed V and J ends, which lost 6 bases and 7 bases, there was a span of 19 bases. Germline loops: CDR1 MNHEY, CDR2 SVGAGI.

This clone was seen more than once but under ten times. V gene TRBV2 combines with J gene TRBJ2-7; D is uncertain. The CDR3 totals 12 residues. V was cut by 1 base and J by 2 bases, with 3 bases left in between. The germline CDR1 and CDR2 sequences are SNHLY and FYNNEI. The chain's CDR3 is CASSEGPYEQYF. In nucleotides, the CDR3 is TGTGCCAGCAGTGAAGGGCCCTACGAGCAGTACTTC.

CDR3 bases: TGTGCCAGCAGTTTTGACCAGGGAACGTCCTACGAGCAGTACTTC. Translating gives CASSFDQGTSYEQYF. The chain is built from TRBV28 and TRBJ2-7; D perhaps matches TRBD1 (5 bases). The CDR3 has 15 residues. In germline, CDR1 is MDHEN, CDR2 SYDVKM. The V and J ends lost 3 bases and 1 base respectively, with 13 bases between them.

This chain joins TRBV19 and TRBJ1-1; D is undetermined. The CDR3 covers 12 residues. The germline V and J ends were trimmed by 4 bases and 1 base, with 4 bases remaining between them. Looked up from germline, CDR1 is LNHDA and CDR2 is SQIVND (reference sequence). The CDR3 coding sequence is TGTGCCAGTAGTAGGCGGAACACTGAAGCTTTCTTT. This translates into CASSRRNTEAFF.

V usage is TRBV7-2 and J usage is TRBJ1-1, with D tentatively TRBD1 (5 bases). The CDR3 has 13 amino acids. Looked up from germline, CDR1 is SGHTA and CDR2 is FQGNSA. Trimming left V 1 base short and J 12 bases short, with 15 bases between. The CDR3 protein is CASSLETGGGTFF. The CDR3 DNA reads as TGTGCCAGCAGCTTAGAAACAGGCGGGGGAACTTTCTTT.

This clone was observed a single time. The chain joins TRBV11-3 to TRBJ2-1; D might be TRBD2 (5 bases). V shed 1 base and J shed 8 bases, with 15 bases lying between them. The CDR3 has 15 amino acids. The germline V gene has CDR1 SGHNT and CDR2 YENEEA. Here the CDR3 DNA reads TGTGCCAGCAGCTTAGGAGGTACTGGAGGCCATGAGCAGTTCTTC. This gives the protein CASSLGGTGGHEQFF.

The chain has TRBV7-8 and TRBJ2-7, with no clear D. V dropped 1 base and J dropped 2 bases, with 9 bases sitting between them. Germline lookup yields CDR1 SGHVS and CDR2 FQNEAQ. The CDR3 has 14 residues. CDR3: CASSLVHGTYEQYF. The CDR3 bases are TGTGCCAGCAGCTTAGTGCACGGTACCTACGAGCAGTACTTC.

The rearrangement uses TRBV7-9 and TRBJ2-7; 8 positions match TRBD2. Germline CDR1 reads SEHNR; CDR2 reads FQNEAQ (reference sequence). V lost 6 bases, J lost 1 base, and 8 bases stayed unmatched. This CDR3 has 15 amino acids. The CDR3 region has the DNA TGTGCCAGCAGAGGCGGGCGGGAGGCTTCCTACGAGCAGTACTTC. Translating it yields CASRGGREASYEQYF.